Presented here are 27 T cell receptor beta chains from one specimen sequenced in a study of OX40 agonist ivuxolimab in advanced cancers. TCRdb keeps only in-frame clones here, not all; method: immunoSEQ multiplex PCR. The repertoire has 50,000 to 65,000 clones, approximately 90% of them found once; the top ten carry over 7.5%. The specimen was CD4+ or CD8+ T cells sorted from blood, collected in a trial of the OX40 agonist ivuxolimab. The receptor source for this set is an adult with an advanced solid tumor such as melanoma, head and neck, liver or kidney cancer.

The chain uses TRBV2 and TRBJ2-7; D gene uncertain. The germline gives CDR1 SNHLY, CDR2 FYNNEI. The CDR3 length is 14 residues. Trimming took off 6 bases at V and 2 bases at J, with 14 bases between the two ends. In DNA, the CDR3 is TGTGCCAGCAGGCTAGGCAGCAGCCCCTACGAGCAGTACTTC. Protein sequence: CASRLGSSPYEQYF.

The chain recombines TRBV5-1 with TRBJ2-7; D is possibly TRBD1 (6 bases). CDR1 and CDR2 from the germline V gene are SGHRS and YFSETQ. This CDR3 is built from 15 residues. V was pared by 5 bases and J by 3 bases, with 18 bases between. CDR3 sequence reads: CASRPPDDRHYEQYF. CDR3 nucleotides: TGCGCCAGCAGACCTCCTGATGACAGGCACTACGAGCAGTACTTC.

This chain connects TRBV27 to TRBJ2-7, with 7 bases matching TRBD1. The CDR3 loop spans 15 amino acids. The junction had 13 bases not matched to a gene; V was cut back by 5 bases and J by 6 bases. Germline V gene data show CDR1 as MNHEY and CDR2 as SMNVEV (reference sequence). The DNA for the CDR3 is TGTGCCAGCAGTCCGCCGACAGGGTTAGGACGCGAGCAGTACTTC. Amino acid sequence: CASSPPTGLGREQYF.

The gene calls are TRBV4-1 and TRBJ2-7; 7 nucleotides match TRBD1. J gave up 4 bases and V 3 bases, and 6 bases lay outside the gene matches. The CDR3 extends over 14 amino acids. Germline CDR1 and CDR2: MGHRA and YSYEKL. CDR3 DNA sequence: TGCGCCAGCAGCCAGGGGACAGTGGTGTACGAGCAGTACTTC. Its protein product is CASSQGTVVYEQYF.

The rearrangement joins TRBV19 to TRBJ2-7, with TRBD2 matching over 9 bases. With 5 bases clipped from V and 3 bases from J, the junction kept 5 bases outside the gene matches. Germline CDR1 LNHDA, CDR2 SQIVND (reference sequence). The CDR3 has 14 residues. The chain's CDR3 is CASSFASGIYEQYF. The CDR3 bases are TGTGCCAGTAGTTTTGCTAGCGGGATCTACGAGCAGTACTTC.

A word on this clone: One base away lies a much larger clone, so this may be a sequencing read error. The J gene is TRBJ1-5, the V gene TRBV27; D perhaps matches TRBD1 (5 bases). Trimming pared 5 bases from V and 0 bases from J, leaving 23 bases between. The CDR3 loop spans 19 amino acids. CDR1 and CDR2 (germline): MNHEY, SMNVEV (reference sequence). In DNA, the CDR3 is TGTGCCAGCAGTAACGGGGCAAATCCGCCAGGCCATAGCAATCAGCCCCAGCATTTT. The encoded protein is CASSNGANPPGHSNQPQHF.

The rearrangement joins TRBV19 to TRBJ2-1, with 9 bases identical to TRBD2. Germline V gene lookup returns CDR1 LNHDA and CDR2 SQIVND (reference sequence). The CDR3 runs to 15 residues. The ends lost 3 bases at V and 6 bases at J; junction bases unmatched: 6. CDR3 residues: CASSIGGGAPNEQFF. In DNA form, the CDR3 reads TGTGCCAGTAGTATCGGCGGGGGGGCCCCCAATGAGCAGTTCTTC.

This clone has a single count. This chain links TRBV6-6 with TRBJ1-1; 12 nucleotides align to TRBD1. Looked up from germline, CDR1 is MNHNY and CDR2 is SVGAGI (reference sequence). The J segment lost 11 bases and the V segment lost 6 bases, leaving 7 bases of the junction unmatched. The CDR3 runs to 13 residues. The CDR3 reads CASSRGTGGLAFF. Written as DNA, the CDR3 is TGTGCCAGCAGCCGTGGGACAGGGGGCTTGGCTTTCTTT.

V gene TRBV5-4 combines with J gene TRBJ2-7; 8 bases are shared with TRBD1. The CDR3 is made up of 13 amino acids. The ends lost 0 bases at V and 5 bases at J; junction bases unmatched: 1. Germline V gene sequence: CDR1 SGHNT, CDR2 YYREEE (reference sequence). The CDR3 region is CASSLAGGDEQYF. In DNA, the CDR3 is TGTGCCAGCAGCTTGGCAGGGGGCGACGAGCAGTACTTC.

The J gene is TRBJ2-7, the V gene TRBV19; TRBD1 aligns across 8 bases. The CDR3 length is 15 residues. The germline V gene has CDR1 LNHDA and CDR2 SQIVND (reference sequence). The J segment lost 2 bases and the V segment lost 8 bases, leaving 11 bases of the junction unmatched. CDR3 nucleotide sequence: TGTGCCAGTTCTTGGGCAGGGGGCGAAACCTACGAGCAGTACTTC. Protein product: CASSWAGGETYEQYF.

The chain joins TRBV5-6 to TRBJ2-1, with 12 bases identical to TRBD2. Germline V gene lookup returns CDR1 SGHDT and CDR2 YYEEEE. The length of the CDR3 is 15 residues. Losses at the gene ends were 3 bases for V and 7 bases for J; bases not matched to a gene: 5. CDR3 sequence (DNA): TGTGCCAGCAGCTACCCTAGCGGGAGGGCTAATGAGCAGTTCTTC. Residues: CASSYPSGRANEQFF.

The rearrangement joins TRBV4-3 to TRBJ2-7; TRBD1 matches 10 bases. V shed 4 bases, J shed 7 bases, and the junction held 10 bases outside the gene matches. The germline V gene encodes CDR1 LGHNA and CDR2 YSLEER. The CDR3 sequence is 15 residues long. CDR3 nucleotides: TGCGCCAGCAGCCCGCTAGGGGACAGGGGTGGGGAGCAGTACTTC. Translating gives CASSPLGDRGGEQYF.

This clone was detected once. The V call is TRBV27, the J call TRBJ1-1, with D perhaps TRBD1 (6 bases). In germline, CDR1 is MNHEY, CDR2 SMNVEV (reference sequence). Between the trimmed V and J ends, which lost 0 bases and 3 bases, there was a span of 8 bases. The CDR3 has 14 residues. CDR3: CASSLSAGDTEAFF. The CDR3 coding sequence is TGTGCCAGCAGTTTATCCGCAGGGGACACTGAAGCTTTCTTT.

The rearrangement joins TRBV2 to TRBJ1-1; D call uncertain. Germline CDR1 reads SNHLY; CDR2 reads FYNNEI. This CDR3 is built from 15 residues. The V end lost 7 bases, the J end lost 6 bases, and 21 bases lay between the germline ends. Written as DNA, the CDR3 is TGTGCCAGCAATCCGAGACACCAGTCCCCCCCTGAAGCTTTCTTT. Its protein is CASNPRHQSPPEAFF.

V is TRBV27 and J is TRBJ1-1; a weak D match, TRBD1 (5 bases). Trimming left V 3 bases short and J 4 bases short, with 18 bases between. The CDR3 has 16 amino acids. CDR1 is MNHEY, CDR2 SMNVEV, per germline (reference sequence). CDR3 protein: CASSFAGPGWGTEAFF. The CDR3 DNA reads TGTGCCAGCAGTTTCGCCGGTCCAGGGTGGGGCACTGAAGCTTTCTTT.

This sequence joins TRBV19 and TRBJ2-7, with 8 bases aligning to TRBD2. Germline CDR1 is LNHDA and CDR2 is SQIVND (reference sequence). J lost 4 bases, V lost 3 bases, and 5 bases had no gene match. The CDR3 runs to 14 residues. The CDR3 loop is CASSMYGGRYEQYF. The CDR3, as DNA: TGTGCCAGTAGTATGTACGGCGGGAGGTACGAGCAGTACTTC.

The chain employs TRBV7-9 and TRBJ1-4; D is unclear. V lost 0 bases, J lost 8 bases, and 10 bases lay in between. The CDR3 spans 14 residues. CDR1 and CDR2 (germline): SEHNR, FQNEAQ (reference sequence). The CDR3 sequence is CASSLAVDGEKLFF. CDR3 sequence (DNA): TGTGCCAGCAGCTTAGCAGTAGATGGGGAAAAACTGTTTTTT.

V usage is TRBV7-6 and J usage is TRBJ2-7; 9 positions match TRBD1. This CDR3 is built from 14 residues. Trimming cost V 5 bases and J 2 bases; bases outside gene matches: 4. Germline lookup yields CDR1 SGHVS and CDR2 FNYEAQ. The CDR3: CASSPTGGAYEQYF. CDR3 DNA sequence: TGTGCCAGCAGCCCGACAGGGGGGGCCTACGAGCAGTACTTC.

As DNA, the CDR3 is TGTGCCAGCAGTTTAGTTCCGGTTTCCTACGAGCAGTACTTC. Translation gives CASSLVPVSYEQYF. The chain links TRBV27 to TRBJ2-7, with D hard to call. This CDR3 spans 14 amino acids. CDR1 is MNHEY, CDR2 SMNVEV, per germline (reference sequence). V gave up 2 bases and J gave up 1 base, with 9 bases separating them.

This chain's CDR3 is CSLSRDTEAFF. The DNA for the CDR3 is TGCAGCTTATCTAGGGACACTGAAGCTTTCTTT. The rearrangement uses TRBV29-1 and TRBJ1-1; D not resolved. Germline V CDR1 and CDR2: SQVTM, ANQGSEA. V dropped 8 bases and J dropped 3 bases, with 10 bases sitting between them. This CDR3 comprises 11 residues.

In its sample, this clone was seen once. The V gene is TRBV27, the J gene TRBJ2-7; D perhaps matches TRBD2 (6 bases). CDR1 is MNHEY and CDR2 is SMNVEV in the germline V gene (reference sequence). V was pared by 5 bases and J by 3 bases, with 14 bases between. CDR3 length: 14 residues. The CDR3: CASSQGTPIYEQYF. CDR3 nucleotide sequence: TGTGCCAGCAGTCAAGGGACTCCGATCTACGAGCAGTACTTC.

The CDR3 DNA reads as TGCAGCGTTGGGGGACAGGGGCTATCCGAGCAGTACTTC. Amino acids: CSVGGQGLSEQYF. The V call is TRBV29-1, the J call TRBJ2-7, with 10 bases identical to TRBD1. The CDR3 spans 13 residues. V was clipped by 4 bases and J by 6 bases; unmatched bases: 6. Germline loops: CDR1 SQVTM, CDR2 ANQGSEA.

The chain employs TRBV27 and TRBJ2-7; a weak D match, TRBD1 (6 bases). Germline values: CDR1 MNHEY, CDR2 SMNVEV (reference sequence). V lost 4 bases and J 4 bases, leaving 11 bases between the germline ends. The CDR3 is 13 amino acids. Here the CDR3 reads CASSWGTPYEQYF. In DNA form, the CDR3 reads TGTGCCAGCAGTTGGGGGACACCGTACGAGCAGTACTTC.

This rearrangement joins TRBV30 to TRBJ2-7, with TRBD1 matching over 7 bases. CDR1 and CDR2 from the germline V gene are GTSNPN and SVGIG (reference sequence). The V gene end was trimmed by 4 bases and the J gene end by 1 base; junction bases not matched to a gene: 10. The CDR3 length is 15 residues. CDR3 loop: CAWNSGTAKSYEQYF. The CDR3 region has the DNA TGTGCCTGGAATTCCGGGACAGCCAAATCCTACGAGCAGTACTTC.

The chain is built from TRBV29-1 and TRBJ2-7; perhaps TRBD1 as D (6 bases). Germline CDR1 SQVTM, CDR2 ANQGSEA. This CDR3 region has 13 residues. Trimming removed 4 bases from V and 3 bases from J, with 13 bases in between. In DNA form, the CDR3 reads TGCAGCGTTGTTTGGGGGCCCGACTACGAGCAGTACTTC. It specifies CSVVWGPDYEQYF.

This sequence joins TRBV9 and TRBJ1-3, with D unclear. The CDR3 is 16 amino acids. The ends were cut back, 0 bases at V and 8 bases at J, with 18 bases in the middle. From germline, CDR1 is SGDLS and CDR2 YYNGEE. In DNA form, the CDR3 reads TGTGCCAGCAGCGTAGCCGATGATTTCTCTGGTGACACCATATATTTT. Translating it yields CASSVADDFSGDTIYF.

V and J are TRBV7-2 and TRBJ2-1; a possible D gene is TRBD2 (5 bases). This CDR3 region has 15 residues. Germline V lookup: CDR1 SGHTA, CDR2 FQGNSA. The germline V and J ends were trimmed by 5 bases and 2 bases, with 13 bases remaining between them. CDR3 bases: TGTGCCAGCAGCCCCGGGAAATCCGCCTACAATGAGCAGTTCTTC. This encodes CASSPGKSAYNEQFF.